Shown below are 22 T cell receptor beta chains from a single sample sequenced in a study of control samples from healthy donors and cancer patients. Assay used: immunoSEQ multiplex PCR; TCRdb lists only in-frame clones, some missing. The sample comprises 200,000 to 250,000 clones, about 93% of which are singletons, and approximately 1.5% rests with the top ten. Sequencing was done on a sample of blood. These receptors were collected from a man aged 45-65 years in good health.

The J gene is TRBJ1-5, the V gene TRBV6-2 or TRBV6-3, with D unclear. The CDR3 consists of 15 residues. The ends were cut back, 0 bases at V and 7 bases at J, with 13 bases in the middle. CDR1 is MNHEY and CDR2 is SVGEGT in the germline V gene. The CDR3 region has the DNA TGTGCCAGCAGTTACTCGATCTACCCTCCCCAGCCCCAGCATTTT. Amino acid sequence: CASSYSIYPPQPQHF.

This chain connects TRBV29-1 to TRBJ2-6; unclear D gene. The ends were cut back, 7 bases at V and 0 bases at J, with 13 bases in the middle. The CDR3 spans 15 residues. The V gene's germline CDR1 is SQVTM and CDR2 ANQGSEA. Here the CDR3 reads CSASTASSGANVLTF. CDR3 DNA: TGCAGCGCTTCGACTGCTAGCTCTGGGGCCAACGTCCTGACTTTC.

The V call is TRBV6-5, the J call TRBJ2-3; the D gene is possibly TRBD1 (6 bases). This CDR3 has 14 residues. Germline V gene lookup returns CDR1 MNHEY and CDR2 SVGAGI. V was trimmed by 6 bases and J by 2 bases, leaving 12 bases between them. CDR3 coding DNA: TGTGCCAGCAGCATGGGGGCCATCACAGATACGCAGTATTTT. Its translation: CASSMGAITDTQYF.

The gene calls are TRBV7-2 and TRBJ1-1, with D tentatively TRBD1 (5 bases). The germline V and J ends were trimmed by 2 bases and 1 base, with 8 bases remaining between them. Germline V gene data show CDR1 as SGHTA and CDR2 as FQGNSA. There are 14 residues in the CDR3. In DNA form, the CDR3 reads TGTGCCAGCAGCTTAATGGGGCGGAACACTGAAGCTTTCTTT. This gives the protein CASSLMGRNTEAFF. Looking up the rest from reference TRBV7-2 and TRBJ1-1 gives the full variable domain: GAGVSQSPSNKVTEKGKDVELRCDPISGHTALYWYRQSLGQGLEFLIYFQGNSAPDKSGLPSDRFSAERTGGSVSTLTIQRTQQEDSAVYLCASSLMGRNTEAFFGQGTRLTVV.

This clone was observed once. The V and J genes are TRBV5-4 and TRBJ2-5, with D possibly called TRBD1 or TRBD2 (5 bases each). In germline, CDR1 is SGHNT, CDR2 YYREEE (reference sequence). There are 15 residues in the CDR3. V was pared by 4 bases and J by 1 base, with 14 bases between. The CDR3 coding sequence is TGTGCCAGCAGCCCCCCGGGACGGACCCAAGAGACCCAGTACTTC. This gives the protein CASSPPGRTQETQYF. Drawing the rest from reference TRBV5-4 and TRBJ2-5, the complete variable domain is ETGVTQSPTHLIKTRGQQVTLRCSSQSGHNTVSWYQQALGQGPQFIFQYYREEENGRGNFPPRFSGLQFPNYSSELNVNALELDDSALYLCASSPPGRTQETQYFGPGTRLLVL.

The J gene is TRBJ1-5, the V gene TRBV6-4; no reliable D call. The CDR3 contains 14 residues. Germline CDR1 reads MRHNA; CDR2 reads SNTAGT. The V gene lost 5 bases and the J gene lost 0 bases, with 8 bases spanning the gap. The CDR3: CASSPAFSNQPQHF. CDR3 bases: TGTGCCAGCAGTCCGGCGTTTAGCAATCAGCCCCAGCATTTT.

The genes are TRBV6-6 and TRBJ1-2, with TRBD1 as a possible D gene (5 bases). V shed 0 bases and J shed 2 bases, with 10 bases lying between them. The CDR3 contains 15 residues. CDR1 is MNHNY and CDR2 is SVGAGI in the germline V gene (reference sequence). CDR3 nucleotides: TGTGCCAGCAGTTACTCGGGAGGACAAAACTATGGCTACACCTTC. Amino acid sequence: CASSYSGGQNYGYTF.

V usage is TRBV19 and J usage is TRBJ1-5; D perhaps matches TRBD1 (5 bases). Germline values: CDR1 LNHDA, CDR2 SQIVND (reference sequence). This CDR3 has 19 residues. The germline V and J ends were trimmed by 3 bases and 4 bases, with 25 bases remaining between them. In DNA form, the CDR3 reads TGTGCCAGTAGTATCGGATTTTCAAGAGGGCAGGGTAGGAATCAGCCCCAGCATTTT. This codes for CASSIGFSRGQGRNQPQHF.

V gene TRBV6-2 or TRBV6-3 combines with J gene TRBJ1-5; D is possibly TRBD1 (5 bases). Trimming left V 6 bases short and J 5 bases short, with 11 bases between. Germline CDR1 and CDR2: MNHEY and SVGEGT. CDR3 length: 13 amino acids. CDR3 bases: TGTGCCAGCAGCCAATTAGGGGATCAGCCCCAGCATTTT. Translation gives CASSQLGDQPQHF.

This clone was counted between two and nine times. The rearrangement uses TRBV9 and TRBJ1-1, with D unclear. Germline CDR1 and CDR2: SGDLS and YYNGEE. The CDR3 covers 15 residues. Trimming stripped 4 bases from V and 4 bases from J, with 17 bases between. In nucleotides, the CDR3 is TGTGCCAGCAGCCCCGATTCAAGGTTGGCCACTGAAGCTTTCTTT. Protein: CASSPDSRLATEAFF.

The chain uses TRBV18 and TRBJ1-1; D gene ambiguous. This CDR3 is built from 15 residues. Trimming took off 1 base at V and 1 base at J, with 10 bases between the two ends. Germline CDR1 KGHSH, CDR2 LQKENI. As DNA, the CDR3 is TGTGCCAGCTCACCACGCCGGTACACGAACACTGAAGCTTTCTTT. This gives the protein CASSPRRYTNTEAFF.

The chain couples TRBV27 to TRBJ1-1, with D possibly matching TRBD1 (6 bases). Germline V lookup: CDR1 MNHEY, CDR2 SMNVEV (reference sequence). The V and J ends lost 5 bases and 4 bases respectively, with 20 bases between them. The CDR3 runs 16 residues. The CDR3 loop reads CASSPYYSQGTTEAFF. CDR3 DNA sequence: TGTGCCAGCAGTCCTTATTATTCACAGGGTACCACTGAAGCTTTCTTT.

The chain's CDR3 is CASSRNSGTGNTEAFF. The CDR3 DNA follows: TGTGCCAGCAGCCGAAATTCTGGGACAGGGAACACTGAAGCTTTCTTT. The chain couples TRBV5-4 to TRBJ1-1, with 8 positions matching TRBD1. The length of the CDR3 is 16 residues. The V and J ends lost 4 bases and 1 base, in that order; junction bases with no gene match: 9. Germline lookup yields CDR1 SGHNT and CDR2 YYREEE (reference sequence). Variable domain in full (rest from reference TRBV5-4 and TRBJ1-1): ETGVTQSPTHLIKTRGQQVTLRCSSQSGHNTVSWYQQALGQGPQFIFQYYREEENGRGNFPPRFSGLQFPNYSSELNVNALELDDSALYLCASSRNSGTGNTEAFFGQGTRLTVV.

This clone appeared once. The rearrangement uses TRBV6-5 and TRBJ2-3; 8 bases are shared with TRBD1. CDR3 size: 14 residues. V lost 8 bases and J lost 2; bases outside the gene matches: 6. Germline assignment: CDR1 MNHEY and CDR2 SVGAGI. The CDR3 spells CASQGARHTDTQYF. CDR3 nucleotide sequence: TGTGCCAGCCAGGGGGCAAGGCACACAGATACGCAGTATTTT.

This clone came up once. The J gene is TRBJ1-4, the V gene TRBV6-5; no firm D call. The CDR3 has 13 residues. V was shortened by 10 bases and J by 0 bases, with 9 bases between the two germline ends. Looked up from germline, CDR1 is MNHEY and CDR2 is SVGAGI. The CDR3 coding sequence is TGTGCCACCGGGCCTGCAACTAATGAAAAACTGTTTTTT. It translates to CATGPATNEKLFF.

For the CDR3, the DNA is TGTGCCAGCAAAATGTTGGGACTAGCGTACAATGAGCAGTTCTTC. It codes for CASKMLGLAYNEQFF. J is TRBJ2-1 and V is TRBV28, with TRBD2 matching over 10 bases. CDR3 length: 15 residues. With V trimmed by 7 bases and J by 4 bases, 7 bases remained unmatched. The germline V gene has CDR1 MDHEN and CDR2 SYDVKM.

This clone was seen just once. V is TRBV7-3 and J is TRBJ2-1, with D perhaps matching TRBD1 (5 bases). The CDR3 is 14 amino acids. Germline loops: CDR1 SGHTA, CDR2 FQGTGA. Trimming stripped 2 bases from V and 2 bases from J, with 7 bases between. Written as DNA, the CDR3 is TGTGCCAGCAGCTTACAGGGTCCCTACAATGAGCAGTTCTTC. It codes for CASSLQGPYNEQFF.

The V gene is TRBV5-8, the J gene TRBJ2-1; 7 bases fit TRBD1. The junction had 2 bases not matched to a gene; V was cut back by 2 bases and J by 0 bases. The CDR3 extends over 15 amino acids. CDR1 is SGHTS and CDR2 is YDEGEE in the germline V gene. Written as DNA, the CDR3 is TGTGCCAGCAGCTTACAGGGGCGCTCCTACAATGAGCAGTTCTTC. It encodes CASSLQGRSYNEQFF.

The chain couples TRBV7-9 to TRBJ2-1; 11 positions agree with TRBD2. Trimming at V came to 5 bases and at J to 4 bases, leaving 4 bases not matched to a gene. This CDR3 comprises 15 residues. The germline V gene has CDR1 SEHNR and CDR2 FQNEAQ (reference sequence). For the CDR3, the DNA is TGTGCCAGCAGCAGACTAGCGGGGATATACAATGAGCAGTTCTTC. This gives the protein CASSRLAGIYNEQFF.

The chain couples TRBV5-1 to TRBJ2-7; TRBD1 might be the D (6 bases). The CDR3 is made up of 16 amino acids. The germline V gene encodes CDR1 SGHRS and CDR2 YFSETQ. Trimming removed 0 bases from V and 2 bases from J, with 15 bases in between. The CDR3 loop reads CASSLVSGDHPYEQYF. The CDR3 nucleotides read TGCGCCAGCAGCTTGGTATCAGGGGACCACCCCTACGAGCAGTACTTC.

V and J are TRBV4-3 and TRBJ1-4, with D unclear. The CDR3 is 13 amino acids. CDR1 is LGHNA and CDR2 is YSLEER in the germline V gene. The V end lost 5 bases, the J end lost 5 bases, and 9 bases lay between the germline ends. The CDR3 region is CASSAGLNEKLFF. In DNA form, the CDR3 reads TGCGCCAGCAGCGCGGGCCTGAATGAAAAACTGTTTTTT.

The rearrangement uses TRBV30 and TRBJ2-6; D uncertain. The ends were cut back, 3 bases at V and 4 bases at J, with 7 bases in the middle. The CDR3 totals 13 residues. Germline V gives CDR1 GTSNPN, CDR2 SVGIG (reference sequence). CDR3 nucleotides: TGTGCCTGGAGCATCGGAGGGGCCAACGTCCTGACTTTC. It translates to CAWSIGGANVLTF.